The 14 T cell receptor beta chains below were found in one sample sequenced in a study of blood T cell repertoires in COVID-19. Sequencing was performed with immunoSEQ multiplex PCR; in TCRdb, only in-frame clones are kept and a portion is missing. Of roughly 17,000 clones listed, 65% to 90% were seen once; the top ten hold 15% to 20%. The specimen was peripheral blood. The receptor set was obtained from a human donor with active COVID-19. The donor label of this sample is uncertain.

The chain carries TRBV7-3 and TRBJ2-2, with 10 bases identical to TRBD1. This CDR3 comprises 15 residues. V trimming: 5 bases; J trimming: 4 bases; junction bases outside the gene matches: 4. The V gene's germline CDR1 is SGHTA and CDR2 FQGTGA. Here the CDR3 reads CASSTTGGGTGELFF. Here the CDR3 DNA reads TGTGCCAGCAGCACGACAGGGGGCGGCACCGGGGAGCTGTTTTTT.

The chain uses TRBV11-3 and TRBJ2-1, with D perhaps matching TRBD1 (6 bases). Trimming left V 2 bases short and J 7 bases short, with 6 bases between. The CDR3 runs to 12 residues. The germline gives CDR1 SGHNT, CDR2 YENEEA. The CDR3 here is CASSLQGNEQFF. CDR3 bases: TGTGCCAGCAGCTTACAGGGGAATGAGCAGTTCTTC.

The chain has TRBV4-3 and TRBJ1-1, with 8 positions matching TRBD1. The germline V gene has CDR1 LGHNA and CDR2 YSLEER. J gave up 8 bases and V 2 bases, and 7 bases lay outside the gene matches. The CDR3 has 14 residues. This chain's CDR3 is CASSQLTGDIEAFF. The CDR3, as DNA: TGCGCCAGCAGCCAACTGACAGGGGATATAGAAGCTTTCTTT.

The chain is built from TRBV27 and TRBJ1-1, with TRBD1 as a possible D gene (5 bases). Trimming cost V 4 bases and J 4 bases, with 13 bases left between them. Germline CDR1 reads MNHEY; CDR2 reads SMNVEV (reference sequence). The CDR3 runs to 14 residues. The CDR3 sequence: CASSYLGGVTEAFF. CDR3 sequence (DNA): TGTGCCAGCAGTTATTTGGGGGGTGTCACTGAAGCTTTCTTT.

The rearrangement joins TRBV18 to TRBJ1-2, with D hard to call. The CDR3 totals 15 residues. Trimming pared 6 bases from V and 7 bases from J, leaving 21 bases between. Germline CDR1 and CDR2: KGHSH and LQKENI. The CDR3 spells CASSIDGSKGTGYTF. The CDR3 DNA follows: TGTGCCAGCTCGATCGACGGGAGTAAGGGTACTGGCTACACCTTC.

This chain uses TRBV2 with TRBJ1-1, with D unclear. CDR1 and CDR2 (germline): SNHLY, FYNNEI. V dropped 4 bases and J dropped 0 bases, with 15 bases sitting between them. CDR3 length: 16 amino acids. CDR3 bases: TGTGCCAGCAGTGTAAGGAGCGGGGAACTGAACACTGAAGCTTTCTTT. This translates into CASSVRSGELNTEAFF.

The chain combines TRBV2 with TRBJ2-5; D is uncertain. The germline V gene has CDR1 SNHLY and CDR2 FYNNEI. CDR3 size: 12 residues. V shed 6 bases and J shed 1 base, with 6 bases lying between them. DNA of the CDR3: TGTGCCAGCAGGGAACTCCAAGAGACCCAGTACTTC. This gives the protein CASRELQETQYF.

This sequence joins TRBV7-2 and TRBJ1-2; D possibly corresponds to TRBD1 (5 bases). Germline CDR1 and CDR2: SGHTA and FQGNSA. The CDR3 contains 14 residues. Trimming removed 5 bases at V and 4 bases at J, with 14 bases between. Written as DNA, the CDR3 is TGTGCCAGCAGCCCCGCATGGGGCTCCTATGGCTACACCTTC. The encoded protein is CASSPAWGSYGYTF.

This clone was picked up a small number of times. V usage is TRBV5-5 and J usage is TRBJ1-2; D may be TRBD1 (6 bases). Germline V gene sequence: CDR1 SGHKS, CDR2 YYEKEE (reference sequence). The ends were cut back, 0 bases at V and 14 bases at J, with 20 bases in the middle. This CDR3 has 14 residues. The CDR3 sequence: CASSLERLGGRRTF. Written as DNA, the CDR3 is TGTGCCAGCAGCTTGGAGAGGTTGGGGGGGCGGAGGACCTTC.

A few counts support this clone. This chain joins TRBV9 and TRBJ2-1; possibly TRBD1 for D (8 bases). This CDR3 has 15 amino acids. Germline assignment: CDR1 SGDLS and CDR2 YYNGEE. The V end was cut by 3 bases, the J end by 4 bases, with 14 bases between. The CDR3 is CASSAHRGGYNEQFF. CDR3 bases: TGTGCCAGCAGCGCACACAGGGGGGGATACAATGAGCAGTTCTTC.

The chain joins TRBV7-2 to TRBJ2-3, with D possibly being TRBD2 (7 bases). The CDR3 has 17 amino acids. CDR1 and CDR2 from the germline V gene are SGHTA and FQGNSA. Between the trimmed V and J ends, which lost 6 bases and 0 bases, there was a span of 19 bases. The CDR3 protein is CASRLRGAYSSTDTQYF. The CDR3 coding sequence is TGTGCCAGCAGACTCCGGGGGGCCTATTCTAGCACAGATACGCAGTATTTT.

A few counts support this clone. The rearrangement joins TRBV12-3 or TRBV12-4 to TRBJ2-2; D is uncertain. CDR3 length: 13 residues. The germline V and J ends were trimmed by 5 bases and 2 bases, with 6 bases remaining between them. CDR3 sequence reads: CASSPQNTGELFF. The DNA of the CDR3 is TGTGCCAGCAGTCCCCAAAACACCGGGGAGCTGTTTTTT.

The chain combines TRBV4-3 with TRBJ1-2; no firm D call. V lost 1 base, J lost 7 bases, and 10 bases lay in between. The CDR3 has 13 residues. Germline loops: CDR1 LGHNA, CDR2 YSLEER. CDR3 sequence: CASSQGRGGGYTF. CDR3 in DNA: TGCGCCAGCAGCCAAGGGAGAGGAGGTGGCTACACCTTC.

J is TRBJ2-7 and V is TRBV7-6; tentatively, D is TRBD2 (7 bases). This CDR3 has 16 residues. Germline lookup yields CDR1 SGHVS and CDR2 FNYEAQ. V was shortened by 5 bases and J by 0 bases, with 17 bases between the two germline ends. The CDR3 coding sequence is TGTGCCAGCAGCCCATCTGTTGCGGGGGCCTCCTACGAGCAGTACTTC. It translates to CASSPSVAGASYEQYF.